Presented here are 2 T cell receptor beta chains from one specimen sequenced in a study of cytomegalovirus exposure and HLA in healthy donors. A multiplex PCR was run with 60 Vbeta primers and 13 Jbeta primers. Assay: immunoSEQ multiplex PCR; the TCRdb copy retains only in-frame clones and omits some. The repertoire holds roughly 180,000 clones, with 60% to 80% as singletons. The material sequenced was PBMCs. The receptors derive from a man over 45 in good health and CMV-seropositive.

The chain links TRBV15 to TRBJ1-1; D gene uncertain. V dropped 1 base and J dropped 1 base, with 7 bases sitting between them. Per germline, CDR1 LNHNV and CDR2 YYDKDF (reference sequence). The CDR3 totals 14 residues. The CDR3 nucleotides are TGTGCCACCAGCAGAGGTGGAGCGAACACTGAAGCTTTCTTT. This gives the protein CATSRGGANTEAFF.

The chain carries TRBV27 and TRBJ1-4; tentative D call: TRBD1 (5 bases). Germline assignment: CDR1 MNHEY and CDR2 SMNVEV (reference sequence). This CDR3 contains 13 residues. Trimming took off 6 bases at V and 4 bases at J, with 9 bases between the two ends. The CDR3 DNA follows: TGTGCCAGCAGGGGGGGGGTTAATGAAAAACTGTTTTTT. It is translated as CASRGGVNEKLFF.